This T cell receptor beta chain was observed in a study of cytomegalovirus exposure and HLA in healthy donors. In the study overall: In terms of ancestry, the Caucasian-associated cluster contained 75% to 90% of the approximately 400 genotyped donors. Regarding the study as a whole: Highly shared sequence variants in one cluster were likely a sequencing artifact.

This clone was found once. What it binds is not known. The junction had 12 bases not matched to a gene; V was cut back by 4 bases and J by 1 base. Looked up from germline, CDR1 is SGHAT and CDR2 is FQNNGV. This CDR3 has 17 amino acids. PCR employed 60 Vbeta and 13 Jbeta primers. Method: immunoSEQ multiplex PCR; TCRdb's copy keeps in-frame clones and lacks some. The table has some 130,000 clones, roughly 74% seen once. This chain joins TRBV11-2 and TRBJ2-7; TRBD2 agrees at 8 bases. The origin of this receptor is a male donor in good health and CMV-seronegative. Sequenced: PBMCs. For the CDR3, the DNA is TGTGCCAGCAGCTCTATACTCCGGGGGGGCCGGTCCTACGAGCAGTACTTC. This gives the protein CASSSILRGGRSYEQYF.